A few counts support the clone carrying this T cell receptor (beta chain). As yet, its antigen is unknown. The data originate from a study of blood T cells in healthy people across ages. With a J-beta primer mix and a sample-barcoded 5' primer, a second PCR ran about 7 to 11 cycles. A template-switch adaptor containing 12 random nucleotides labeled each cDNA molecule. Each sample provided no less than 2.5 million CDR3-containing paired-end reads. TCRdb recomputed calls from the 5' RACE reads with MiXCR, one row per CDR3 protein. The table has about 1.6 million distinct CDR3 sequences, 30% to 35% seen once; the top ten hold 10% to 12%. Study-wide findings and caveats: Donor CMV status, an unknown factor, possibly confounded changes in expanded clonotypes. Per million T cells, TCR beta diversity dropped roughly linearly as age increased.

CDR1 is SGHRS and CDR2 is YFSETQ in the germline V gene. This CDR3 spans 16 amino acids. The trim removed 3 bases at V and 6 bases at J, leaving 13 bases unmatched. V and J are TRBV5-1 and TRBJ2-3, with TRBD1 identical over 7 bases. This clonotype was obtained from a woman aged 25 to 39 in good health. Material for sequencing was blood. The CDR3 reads CASSSNQGVDWDTQYF. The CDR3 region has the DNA TGCGCCAGCAGCTCCAATCAGGGGGTGGATTGGGATACGCAGTATTTT.